A selection of T cell receptor beta chains follows, all from one sample in a study of CD8 T cells in ankylosing spondylitis. TCRdb ran MiXCR on the 5' RACE reads and lists one entry per CDR3 protein. The sample yields around 540,000 distinct CDR3 sequences, roughly 13% seen once. Sequences were obtained from blood, either unsorted or a sorted T cell fraction (not recorded which). These receptors were collected from a male donor with ankylosing spondylitis. The CDR3 runs from the conserved cysteine through the conserved F or W. The order of the fields is CDR3 protein, CDR3 DNA, CDR3 length, clone size, J gene, D gene, V gene. A D gene is named only where the DNA matches it firmly. A clone size is listed for some rows: how often the clone was seen (once, few, many), or a class if it is expanded.

cdr3_aa: CSAGSTYEQYF; cdr3_nt: TGCAGTGCAGGGAGTACCTACGAGCAGTACTTC; cdr3_length: 11; clone_size: many; j_call: TRBJ2-7; d_call: .; v_call: TRBV20-1
cdr3_aa: CASSPDLPNQPQHF; cdr3_nt: TGTGCCAGCAGCCCGGACTTACCCAATCAGCCCCAGCATTTT; cdr3_length: 14; clone_size: .; j_call: TRBJ1-5; d_call: .; v_call: TRBV6-1
cdr3_aa: CASSQERLAGLGNEQFF; cdr3_nt: TGTGCCAGCAGCCAAGAACGACTAGCGGGATTGGGCAATGAGCAGTTCTTC; cdr3_length: 17; clone_size: .; j_call: TRBJ2-1; d_call: TRBD2; v_call: TRBV3-1
cdr3_aa: CSARAGNTDTQYF; cdr3_nt: TGCAGTGCTAGAGCCGGGAACACAGATACGCAGTATTTT; cdr3_length: 13; clone_size: .; j_call: TRBJ2-3; d_call: .; v_call: TRBV20-1
cdr3_aa: CASSILTSDQETQYF; cdr3_nt: TGTGCCAGCAGCATATTGACTAGCGACCAAGAGACCCAGTACTTC; cdr3_length: 15; clone_size: many; j_call: TRBJ2-5; d_call: TRBD2; v_call: TRBV11-2
cdr3_aa: CASSFSGTGDFEELFF; cdr3_nt: TGCGCCAGCAGTTTTTCCGGGACAGGGGATTTCGAGGAGCTGTTTTTT; cdr3_length: 16; clone_size: many; j_call: TRBJ2-2; d_call: TRBD1; v_call: TRBV5-1
cdr3_aa: CASSLRSPDRVNTEAFF; cdr3_nt: TGCGCCAGCAGCTTGAGGTCCCCAGACCGCGTGAACACTGAAGCTTTCTTT; cdr3_length: 17; clone_size: .; j_call: TRBJ1-1; d_call: .; v_call: TRBV5-1
cdr3_aa: CASSLGGSEGWRYGYTF; cdr3_nt: TGTGCCAGCAGCTTAGGAGGGTCGGAGGGATGGAGATATGGCTACACCTTC; cdr3_length: 17; clone_size: .; j_call: TRBJ1-2; d_call: .; v_call: TRBV11-2
cdr3_aa: CASSLQGARGTDTQYF; cdr3_nt: TGTGCCAGCAGCTTACAGGGGGCGCGTGGCACAGATACGCAGTATTTT; cdr3_length: 16; clone_size: few; j_call: TRBJ2-3; d_call: TRBD1; v_call: TRBV7-2
cdr3_aa: CSVGGDNEAFF; cdr3_nt: TGCAGCGTTGGGGGGGATAATGAAGCTTTCTTT; cdr3_length: 11; clone_size: .; j_call: TRBJ1-1; d_call: .; v_call: TRBV29-1
cdr3_aa: CSVEGTSGSGTGELFF; cdr3_nt: TGCAGCGTTGAGGGGACTAGCGGGAGTGGGACCGGGGAGCTGTTTTTT; cdr3_length: 16; clone_size: few; j_call: TRBJ2-2; d_call: TRBD2; v_call: TRBV29-1
cdr3_aa: CASSVVSSSTGELFF; cdr3_nt: TGTGCCAGCAGTGTGGTCAGTTCCTCCACCGGGGAGCTGTTTTTT; cdr3_length: 15; clone_size: many; j_call: TRBJ2-2; d_call: .; v_call: TRBV2
cdr3_aa: CASSLSHGPAGAETQYF; cdr3_nt: TGTGCCAGCAGCCTCTCTCATGGGCCAGCGGGAGCGGAGACCCAGTACTTC; cdr3_length: 17; clone_size: few; j_call: TRBJ2-5; d_call: TRBD2; v_call: TRBV7-2
cdr3_aa: CASSQEQRTGGNTEAFF; cdr3_nt: TGTGCCAGCAGCCAAGAACAGAGGACGGGCGGGAACACTGAAGCTTTCTTT; cdr3_length: 17; clone_size: once; j_call: TRBJ1-1; d_call: .; v_call: TRBV3-1
cdr3_aa: CASSLTVRVYTDTQYF; cdr3_nt: TGTGCCAGCAGCTTGACCGTGCGGGTCTACACAGATACGCAGTATTTT; cdr3_length: 16; clone_size: few; j_call: TRBJ2-3; d_call: .; v_call: TRBV5-5
cdr3_aa: CASSQGYSLSGNTIYF; cdr3_nt: TGTGCCAGCAGCCAAGGGTACTCTCTCTCTGGAAACACCATATATTTT; cdr3_length: 16; clone_size: few; j_call: TRBJ1-3; d_call: .; v_call: TRBV3-1
cdr3_aa: CASSLGGAGGSTDTQYF; cdr3_nt: TGTGCCAGCAGCTTAGGCGGAGCGGGAGGTTCCACAGATACGCAGTATTTT; cdr3_length: 17; clone_size: few; j_call: TRBJ2-3; d_call: TRBD2; v_call: TRBV11-2
cdr3_aa: CASSLSLAGVNEQFF; cdr3_nt: TGCGCCAGCAGCTTGAGCCTAGCGGGAGTCAATGAGCAGTTCTTC; cdr3_length: 15; clone_size: many; j_call: TRBJ2-1; d_call: TRBD2; v_call: TRBV5-1
cdr3_aa: CAISGLAEGTGELFF; cdr3_nt: TGTGCCATCAGCGGACTAGCGGAGGGCACCGGGGAGCTGTTTTTT; cdr3_length: 15; clone_size: many; j_call: TRBJ2-2; d_call: TRBD2; v_call: TRBV10-3
cdr3_aa: CASSQEGRGVGEQYF; cdr3_nt: TGTGCCAGCAGCCAAGAGGGGCGAGGAGTTGGAGAGCAGTACTTC; cdr3_length: 15; clone_size: few; j_call: TRBJ2-7; d_call: .; v_call: TRBV3-1
cdr3_aa: CSAGTSTNEQFF; cdr3_nt: TGCAGCGCTGGGACTAGCACGAATGAGCAGTTCTTC; cdr3_length: 12; clone_size: .; j_call: TRBJ2-1; d_call: TRBD2; v_call: TRBV29-1
cdr3_aa: CASSLSPSNEQFF; cdr3_nt: TGTGCCAGCAGCTTATCCCCCAGCAATGAGCAGTTCTTC; cdr3_length: 13; clone_size: .; j_call: TRBJ2-1; d_call: .; v_call: TRBV5-4
cdr3_aa: CASSVDTTDSKAFF; cdr3_nt: TGTGCCAGCAGCGTAGACACCACGGATTCTAAAGCTTTCTTT; cdr3_length: 14; clone_size: few; j_call: TRBJ1-1; d_call: .; v_call: TRBV9
cdr3_aa: CASSFGLMNTEAFF; cdr3_nt: TGTGCCAGCAGTTTTGGACTAATGAACACTGAAGCTTTCTTT; cdr3_length: 14; clone_size: many; j_call: TRBJ1-1; d_call: .; v_call: TRBV12-3/TRBV12-4
cdr3_aa: CSARTLAGVGDTQYF; cdr3_nt: TGCAGTGCTAGAACTCTAGCGGGAGTAGGAGATACGCAGTATTTT; cdr3_length: 15; clone_size: few; j_call: TRBJ2-3; d_call: TRBD2; v_call: TRBV20-1
cdr3_aa: CASSLRDHTYF; cdr3_nt: TGTGCCAGCAGCTTAAGGGACCACACTTATTTT; cdr3_length: 11; clone_size: few; j_call: TRBJ2-3; d_call: .; v_call: TRBV11-2
cdr3_aa: CASSLYGTGYEQYF; cdr3_nt: TGCGCCAGCAGCTTGTACGGGACAGGCTACGAGCAGTACTTC; cdr3_length: 14; clone_size: few; j_call: TRBJ2-7; d_call: TRBD1; v_call: TRBV5-1
cdr3_aa: CSIRGGSYEQYF; cdr3_nt: TGCAGTATCCGAGGGGGGAGCTACGAGCAGTACTTC; cdr3_length: 12; clone_size: .; j_call: TRBJ2-7; d_call: .; v_call: TRBV20-1
cdr3_aa: CASSENPSCYTF; cdr3_nt: TGTGCCAGCAGTGAGAACCCCAGCTGCTACACCTTC; cdr3_length: 12; clone_size: .; j_call: TRBJ1-2; d_call: .; v_call: TRBV2
cdr3_aa: CSARASDGSPTDTQYF; cdr3_nt: TGCAGTGCTAGGGCTAGCGACGGGAGTCCCACAGATACGCAGTATTTT; cdr3_length: 16; clone_size: few; j_call: TRBJ2-3; d_call: .; v_call: TRBV20-1